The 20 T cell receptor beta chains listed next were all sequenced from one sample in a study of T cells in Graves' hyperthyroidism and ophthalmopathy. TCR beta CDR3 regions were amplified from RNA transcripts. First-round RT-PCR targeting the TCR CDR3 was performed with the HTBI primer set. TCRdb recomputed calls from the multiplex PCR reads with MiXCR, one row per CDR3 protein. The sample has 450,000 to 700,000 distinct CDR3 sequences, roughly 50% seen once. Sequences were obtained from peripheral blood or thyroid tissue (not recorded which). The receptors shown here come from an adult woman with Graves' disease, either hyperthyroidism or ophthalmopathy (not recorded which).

The CDR3 DNA sequence: TGTGCCACCAGCAGAAGCGGAACAACTGGGGCCAACGTCCTGACTTTC. Translation: CATSRSGTTGANVLTF. The chain links TRBV15 to TRBJ2-6, with D perhaps TRBD2 (5 bases). Germline CDR1 reads LNHNV; CDR2 reads YYDKDF (reference sequence). The CDR3 has 16 residues. V shed 2 bases and J shed 2 bases, with 10 bases lying between them.

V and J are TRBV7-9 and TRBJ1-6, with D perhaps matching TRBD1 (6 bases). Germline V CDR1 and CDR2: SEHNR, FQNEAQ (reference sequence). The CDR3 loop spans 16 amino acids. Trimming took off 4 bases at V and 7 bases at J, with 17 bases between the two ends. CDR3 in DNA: TGTGCCAGCAGCTCTCCTGCGGGACAAGACAATTCACCCCTCCACTTT. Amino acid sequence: CASSSPAGQDNSPLHF.

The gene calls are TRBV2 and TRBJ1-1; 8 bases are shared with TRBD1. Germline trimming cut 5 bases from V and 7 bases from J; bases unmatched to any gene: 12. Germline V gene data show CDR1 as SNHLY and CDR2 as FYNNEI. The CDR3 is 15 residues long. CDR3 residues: CASSRSRTGSYEAFF. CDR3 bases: TGTGCCAGCAGTCGATCTAGGACAGGGAGCTATGAAGCTTTCTTT.

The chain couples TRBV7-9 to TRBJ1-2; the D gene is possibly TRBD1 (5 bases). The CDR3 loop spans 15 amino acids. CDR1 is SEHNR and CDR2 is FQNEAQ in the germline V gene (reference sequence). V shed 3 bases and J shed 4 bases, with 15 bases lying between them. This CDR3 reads CASSFSQGVSYGYTF. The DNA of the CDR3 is TGTGCCAGCAGCTTCAGCCAGGGAGTGAGCTATGGCTACACCTTC.

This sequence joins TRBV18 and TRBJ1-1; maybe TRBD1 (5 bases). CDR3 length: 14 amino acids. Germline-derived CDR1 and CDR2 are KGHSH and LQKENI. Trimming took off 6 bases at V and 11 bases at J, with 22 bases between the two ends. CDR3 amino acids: CASSLDQVQGGAFF. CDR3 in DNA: TGTGCCAGCTCCCTCGACCAGGTCCAGGGTGGTGCTTTCTTT.

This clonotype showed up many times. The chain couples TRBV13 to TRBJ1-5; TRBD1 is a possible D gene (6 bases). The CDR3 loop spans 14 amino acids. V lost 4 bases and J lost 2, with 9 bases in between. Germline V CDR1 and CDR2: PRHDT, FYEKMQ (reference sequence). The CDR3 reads CASSWRTGNQPQHF. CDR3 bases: TGTGCCAGCAGCTGGAGGACAGGCAATCAGCCCCAGCATTTT.

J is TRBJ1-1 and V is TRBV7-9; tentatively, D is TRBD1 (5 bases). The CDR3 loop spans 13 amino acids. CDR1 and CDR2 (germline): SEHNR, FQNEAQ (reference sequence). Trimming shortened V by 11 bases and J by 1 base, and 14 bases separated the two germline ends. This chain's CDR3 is CAPDGTSNTEAFF. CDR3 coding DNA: TGTGCCCCGGACGGGACCTCGAACACTGAAGCTTTCTTT.

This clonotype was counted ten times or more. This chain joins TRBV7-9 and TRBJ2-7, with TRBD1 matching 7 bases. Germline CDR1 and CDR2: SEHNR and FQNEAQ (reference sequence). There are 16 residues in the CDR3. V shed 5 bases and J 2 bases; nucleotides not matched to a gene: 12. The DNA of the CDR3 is TGTGCCAGCAGCCCTGTTGGGGGACAGAGAACCTACGAGCAGTACTTC. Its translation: CASSPVGGQRTYEQYF.

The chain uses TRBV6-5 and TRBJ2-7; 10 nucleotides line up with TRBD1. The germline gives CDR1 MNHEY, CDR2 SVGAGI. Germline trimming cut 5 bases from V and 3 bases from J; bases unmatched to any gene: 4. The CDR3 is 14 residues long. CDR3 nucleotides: TGTGCCAGCAGTCGGACAGGGGGAAACTACGAGCAGTACTTC. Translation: CASSRTGGNYEQYF.

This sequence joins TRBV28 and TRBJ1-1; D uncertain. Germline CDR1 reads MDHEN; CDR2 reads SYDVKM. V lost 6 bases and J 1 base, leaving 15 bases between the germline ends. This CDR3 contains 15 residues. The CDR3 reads CASRPQRATNTEAFF. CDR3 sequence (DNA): TGTGCCAGCAGGCCCCAGCGCGCGACGAACACTGAAGCTTTCTTT. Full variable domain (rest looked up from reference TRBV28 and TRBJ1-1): DVKVTQSSRYLVKRTGEKVFLECVQDMDHENMFWYRQDPGLGLRLIYFSYDVKMKEKGDIPEGYSVSREKKERFSLILESASTNQTSMYLCASRPQRATNTEAFFGQGTRLTVV.

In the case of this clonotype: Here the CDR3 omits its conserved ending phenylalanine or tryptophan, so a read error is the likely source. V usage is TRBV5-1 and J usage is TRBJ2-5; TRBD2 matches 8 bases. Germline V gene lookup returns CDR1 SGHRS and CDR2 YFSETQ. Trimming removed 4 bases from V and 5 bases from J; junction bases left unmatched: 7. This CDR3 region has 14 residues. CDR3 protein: CASSPGTSFETQYL. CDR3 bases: TGCGCCAGCAGCCCCGGGACTAGTTTCGAGACCCAGTACTTA.

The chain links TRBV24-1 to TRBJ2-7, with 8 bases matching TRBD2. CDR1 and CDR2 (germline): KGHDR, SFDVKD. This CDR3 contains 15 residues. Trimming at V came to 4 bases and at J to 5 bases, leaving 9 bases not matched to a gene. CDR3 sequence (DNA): TGTGCCACCAGTGAAAGGGGACTAGAAAATAACGAGCAGTACTTC. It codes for CATSERGLENNEQYF.

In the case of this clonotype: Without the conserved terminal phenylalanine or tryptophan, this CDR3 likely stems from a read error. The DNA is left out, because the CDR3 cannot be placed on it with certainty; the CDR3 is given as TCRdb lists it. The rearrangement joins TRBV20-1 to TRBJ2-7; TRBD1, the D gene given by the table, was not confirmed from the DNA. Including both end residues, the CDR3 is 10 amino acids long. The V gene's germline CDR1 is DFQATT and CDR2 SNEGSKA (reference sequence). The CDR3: CSATEQGGVA.

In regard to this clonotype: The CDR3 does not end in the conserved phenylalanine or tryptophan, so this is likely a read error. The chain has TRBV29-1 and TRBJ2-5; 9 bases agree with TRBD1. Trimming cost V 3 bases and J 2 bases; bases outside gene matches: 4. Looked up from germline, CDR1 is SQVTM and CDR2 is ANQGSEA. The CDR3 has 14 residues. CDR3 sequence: CSVDRDRVQETQYL. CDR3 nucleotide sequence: TGCAGCGTTGACCGGGACAGGGTTCAAGAGACCCAGTACCTC.

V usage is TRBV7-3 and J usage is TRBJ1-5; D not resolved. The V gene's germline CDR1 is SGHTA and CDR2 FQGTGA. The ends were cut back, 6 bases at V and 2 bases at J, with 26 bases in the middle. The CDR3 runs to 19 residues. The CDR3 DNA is TGTGCCAGCAGTTTATTGCACCTGACGGAGGGAGTTGGCAATCAGCCCCAGCATTTT. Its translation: CASSLLHLTEGVGNQPQHF.

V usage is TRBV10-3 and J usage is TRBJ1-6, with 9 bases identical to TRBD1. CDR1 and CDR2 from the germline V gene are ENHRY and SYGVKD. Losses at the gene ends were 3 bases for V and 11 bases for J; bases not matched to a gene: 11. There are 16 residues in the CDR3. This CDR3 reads CAISEVYRGRPAPLHF. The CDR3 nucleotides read TGTGCCATCAGTGAAGTTTACAGGGGGCGTCCCGCACCCCTCCACTTT.

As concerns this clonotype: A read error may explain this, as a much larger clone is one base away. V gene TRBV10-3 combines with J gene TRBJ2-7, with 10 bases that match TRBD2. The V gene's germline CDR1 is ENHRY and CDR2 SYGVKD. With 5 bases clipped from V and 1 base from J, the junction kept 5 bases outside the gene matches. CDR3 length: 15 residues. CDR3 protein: CAISSGLAESYEQYF. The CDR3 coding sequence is TGTGCCATCAGTTCAGGACTAGCGGAGTCCTACGAGCAGTACTTC.

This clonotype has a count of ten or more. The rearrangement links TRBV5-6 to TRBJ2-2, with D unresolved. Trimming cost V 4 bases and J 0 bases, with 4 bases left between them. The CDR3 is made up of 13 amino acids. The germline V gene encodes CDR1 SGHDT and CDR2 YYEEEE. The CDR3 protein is CASSAANTGELFF. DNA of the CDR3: TGTGCCAGCAGCGCCGCGAACACCGGGGAGCTGTTTTTT.

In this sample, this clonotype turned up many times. This CDR3 is CSPSGQGFGSCNQPQHF. In nucleotides, the CDR3 is TGCAGTCCATCGGGACAGGGGTTTGGGAGCTGCAATCAGCCCCAGCATTTT. The gene calls are TRBV20-1 and TRBJ1-5, with 10 bases that match TRBD1. V was pared by 8 bases and J by 2 bases, with 15 bases of the junction left unmatched. There are 17 residues in the CDR3. Germline CDR1 is DFQATT and CDR2 is SNEGSKA (reference sequence).

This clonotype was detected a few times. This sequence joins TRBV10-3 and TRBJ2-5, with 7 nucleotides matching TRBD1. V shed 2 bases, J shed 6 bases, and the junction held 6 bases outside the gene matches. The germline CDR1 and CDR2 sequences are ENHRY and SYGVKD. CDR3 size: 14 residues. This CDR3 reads CAISEEGALQTQYF. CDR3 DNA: TGTGCCATCAGTGAGGAGGGGGCATTGCAGACCCAGTACTTC.